This TCR beta chain was retrieved from a study of T cells after posttransplantation cyclophosphamide. Findings of the study overall: Skin or GI-infiltrating T cells shared few TRB sequences with blood. Recipient CMV seropositivity and CMV reactivation strongly tracked TRB clonality. Later blood repertoires were often dominated by clones from the donor CD8+ memory compartment.

Sequenced by immunoSEQ multiplex PCR; TCRdb stores in-frame clones only, minus some. The sample is made up of over 45,000 clones, none counted only once. The sample holds many counts of this clone. Its specificity is not known. This CDR3 is built from 18 residues. The germline CDR1 and CDR2 sequences are SNHLY and FYNNEI. With V trimmed by 10 bases and J by 1 base, 19 bases remained unmatched. On the day of bone marrow donation, the related graft donor provided peripheral blood. The clonotype originates from a middle-aged man in good health, CMV-negative, and a related stem cell transplant donor. The sample consisted of PBMCs. The chain is built from TRBV2 and TRBJ1-3, with 7 bases lining up with TRBD1. CDR3 in amino acids: CATKLRDSLLSSGNTIYF. The CDR3 DNA reads as TGTGCCACCAAACTACGGGACAGTTTGTTAAGTTCTGGAAACACCATATATTTT.